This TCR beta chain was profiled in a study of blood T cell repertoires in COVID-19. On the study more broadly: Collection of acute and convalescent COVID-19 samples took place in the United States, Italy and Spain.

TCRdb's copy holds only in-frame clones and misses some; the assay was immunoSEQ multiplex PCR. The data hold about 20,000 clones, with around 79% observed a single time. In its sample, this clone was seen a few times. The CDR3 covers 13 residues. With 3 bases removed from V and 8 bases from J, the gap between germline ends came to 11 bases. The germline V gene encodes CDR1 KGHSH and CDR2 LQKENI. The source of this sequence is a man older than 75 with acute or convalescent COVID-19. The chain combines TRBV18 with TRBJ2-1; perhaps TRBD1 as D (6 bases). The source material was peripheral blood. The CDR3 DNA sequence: TGTGCCAGCTCACCCCTACAGGGTCATGAGCAGTTCTTC. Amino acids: CASSPLQGHEQFF.